The clone carrying this T cell receptor beta chain has a single count. Authors' data handling: By means of reference gene primer amplification, nucleated cell counts were estimated. Generated by immunoSEQ multiplex PCR, the TCRdb table keeps only in-frame clones and is missing some. V and J calls and clone size are as listed in that table; D and trimming were resolved from the DNA. This sample has about 280,000 clones; 88% occur once, and the top ten carry around 2%. This specimen comes from a study of blood T cell repertoires in COVID-19. Trimming took 0 bases from V and 4 from J, leaving 9 bases between them. The CDR3 spans 14 residues. Germline lookup yields CDR1 LNHNV and CDR2 YYDKDF (reference sequence).

The V and J genes are TRBV15 and TRBJ1-2; D remains unclear. This sequence was found in a woman in her fifties or sixties in a cohort exposed to, infected with or recovered from COVID-19 (not recorded which). The sequenced sample consisted of PBMCs or T cells enriched from blood (not recorded which). This CDR3 reads CATSREETIYGYTF. CDR3 sequence (DNA): TGTGCCACCAGCAGAGAGGAGACTATCTATGGCTACACCTTC.